Below are 14 T cell receptor beta chains sequenced from a single sample in a study of tissue T cells after allogeneic stem cell transplantation (dated 2022 in TCRdb). The sample's time point label is to be understood as: human tissue collected at research (rapid) autopsy. The method behind the library was the immunoSEQ multiplex PCR assay. TCRdb carries this immuneACCESS record with in-frame sequences only. Its versions omit some clonotypes, under half of them owing to an unresolved V gene in the studies checked, with the rest unexplained. The sample contains 12,000 or so clones, about 71% of them found a single time. About 15% of the sample is in the top ten clones. The sequencing used tissue from the right colon, collected at autopsy. These receptors were taken from a woman between 18 and 49 years old with breast cancer.

This chain links TRBV29-1 with TRBJ2-3; no definite D call. Germline V gives CDR1 SQVTM, CDR2 ANQGSEA. CDR3 size: 14 residues. Trimming stripped 4 bases from V and 4 bases from J, with 15 bases between. For the CDR3, the DNA is TGCAGCGTTGCGTATATCCTCCCCCCAGATACGCAGTATTTT. Protein product: CSVAYILPPDTQYF.

This sequence joins TRBV3-1 (or the pseudogene TRBV3-2) and TRBJ2-7, with a possible D match to TRBD1 (6 bases). The length of the CDR3 is 14 residues. Germline V gene sequence: CDR1 LGHDT, CDR2 YNNKEL (reference sequence). Trimming shortened V by 3 bases and J by 7 bases, and 16 bases separated the two germline ends. The CDR3: CASSQAYRDREQYF. CDR3 DNA sequence: TGTGCCAGCAGCCAGGCGTACAGGGATCGGGAGCAGTACTTC.

The chain joins TRBV4-3 to TRBJ1-4; D unresolved. V was cut by 1 base and J by 11 bases, with 11 bases left in between. Germline V gene data show CDR1 as LGHNA and CDR2 as YSLEER. CDR3 length equals 13 residues. CDR3 nucleotide sequence: TGCGCCAGCAGCCAAGCCCAAAGAGGGAAACTGTTTTTT. Its translation: CASSQAQRGKLFF.

V is TRBV5-5 and J is TRBJ2-5, with a possible D match to TRBD2 (5 bases). The CDR3 extends over 15 amino acids. V lost 0 bases and J lost 4, with 13 bases in between. CDR1 SGHKS and CDR2 YYEKEE come from the germline V gene (reference sequence). The CDR3 coding sequence is TGTGCCAGCAGCTTGGCCGTACTAGGGAGAGAGACCCAGTACTTC. As protein: CASSLAVLGRETQYF.

The chain uses TRBV6-2 or TRBV6-3 and TRBJ2-7, with 7 bases matching TRBD1. Trimming removed 0 bases from V and 4 bases from J; junction bases left unmatched: 3. The germline CDR1 and CDR2 sequences are MNHEY and SVGEGT. The CDR3 is 14 residues long. The CDR3 DNA reads as TGTGCCAGCAGTTACTCTCCAGGGGGATACGAGCAGTACTTC. As protein: CASSYSPGGYEQYF.

In its sample, this clone ranks as medium-sized. The chain links TRBV19 to TRBJ2-2, with D unclear. This CDR3 spans 16 amino acids. Germline assignment: CDR1 LNHDA and CDR2 SQIVND (reference sequence). Trimming removed 1 base from V and 3 bases from J, with 12 bases in between. CDR3: CASSIGPRRDTGELFF. For the CDR3, the DNA is TGTGCCAGTAGTATAGGACCTAGGCGAGACACCGGGGAGCTGTTTTTT.

The chain links TRBV7-9 to TRBJ1-1, with D maybe TRBD1 (6 bases). Trimming left V 1 base short and J 1 base short, with 10 bases between. This CDR3 has 15 amino acids. Germline assignment: CDR1 SEHNR and CDR2 FQNEAQ (reference sequence). The CDR3 region has the DNA TGTGCCAGCAGCTTAGAGGGGGGCTCGAACACTGAAGCTTTCTTT. This encodes CASSLEGGSNTEAFF.

The J gene is TRBJ2-3, the V gene TRBV5-5, with 7 bases that match TRBD1. Per germline, CDR1 SGHKS and CDR2 YYEKEE (reference sequence). With 6 bases clipped from V and 0 bases from J, the junction kept 7 bases outside the gene matches. CDR3 size: 15 residues. The CDR3 loop reads CASNQGGPSTDTQYF. The CDR3 DNA reads as TGTGCCAGCAACCAAGGGGGCCCGAGCACAGATACGCAGTATTTT.

This chain joins TRBV6-1 and TRBJ1-4, with TRBD1 identical over 11 bases. Looked up from germline, CDR1 is MNHNS and CDR2 is SASEGT. The V gene end was trimmed by 3 bases and the J gene end by 7 bases; junction bases not matched to a gene: 7. This CDR3 comprises 16 residues. The chain's CDR3 is CASSEHSGTGGEKLFF. For the CDR3, the DNA is TGTGCCAGCAGTGAGCATTCCGGGACAGGGGGTGAAAAACTGTTTTTT.

J is TRBJ1-1 and V is TRBV4-3, with TRBD1 identical over 11 bases. The CDR3 runs to 17 residues. Per germline, CDR1 LGHNA and CDR2 YSLEER. V was pared by 1 base and J by 4 bases, with 8 bases of the junction left unmatched. CDR3 amino acids: CASSQAGGTGGGTEAFF. CDR3 coding DNA: TGCGCCAGCAGCCAAGCGGGGGGGACAGGGGGAGGCACTGAAGCTTTCTTT.

The chain combines TRBV5-1 with TRBJ2-1; TRBD1 aligns across 8 bases. Trimming cost V 6 bases and J 8 bases; bases outside gene matches: 10. In germline, CDR1 is SGHRS, CDR2 YFSETQ. This CDR3 is built from 14 residues. The CDR3 DNA follows: TGCGCCAGCACTCCTGACCCAGGGGGCGATGAGCAGTTCTTC. Translation: CASTPDPGGDEQFF.

The genes are TRBV7-9 and TRBJ2-5; D is perhaps TRBD1 (6 bases). Germline CDR1 is SEHNR and CDR2 is FQNEAQ (reference sequence). V was cut by 1 base and J by 1 base, with 10 bases left in between. The CDR3 is 15 amino acids. The CDR3 nucleotides are TGTGCCAGCAGCTTAGAGAGGACAGCCCAAGAGACCCAGTACTTC. Amino acids: CASSLERTAQETQYF.

The rearrangement joins TRBV4-3 to TRBJ1-4, with a possible D match to TRBD1 (5 bases). This CDR3 region has 15 residues. Germline CDR1 and CDR2: LGHNA and YSLEER. V was clipped by 2 bases and J by 4 bases, with 11 bases between them. The CDR3 region has the DNA TGCGCCAGCAGCCAACAGGGTTCTGGTAATGAAAAACTGTTTTTT. It translates to CASSQQGSGNEKLFF.

The chain uses TRBV30 and TRBJ1-2; D is unresolved. V dropped 4 bases and J dropped 6 bases, with 12 bases sitting between them. The CDR3 contains 12 residues. Germline lookup yields CDR1 GTSNPN and CDR2 SVGIG (reference sequence). CDR3 bases: TGTGCCTGGAATGGGGATGCGGATGGCTACACCTTC. Amino acids: CAWNGDADGYTF.